This T cell receptor beta chain was captured by sequencing in a study of cytomegalovirus exposure and HLA in healthy donors (dated by TCRdb to about 2017). Broadly, across the study: According to an earlier analysis of 587 of the donors, 200 million or so T cells yielded roughly 110 million unique TCR beta sequences and approximately 300 Gb of sequence data. An early release covering roughly 580 HLA-typed donors comprised approximately 290 gigabases of sequencing data and around 86 million unique TCR sequences. The genetic ancestry cluster associated with self-reported Caucasian donors included over 80% of the roughly 380 genotyped donors. The study aimed to test whether signatures of past pathogen exposure could be identified by cataloging public T cell receptors. The T cell repertoires of some 700 subjects were profiled by immunosequencing and related to cytomegalovirus serostatus. Besides the first cohort of 666 subjects, a separate validation cohort made up of 120 different subjects was used. To predict cytomegalovirus infection status, the study combined high-throughput TCR immunosequencing, statistical association of individual TCRs with disease status, and machine learning. In a later analysis, previously published TCR beta repertoires from roughly 710 donors were re-analyzed and high-resolution HLA genotyping was added so that TCR occurrence patterns could be studied. The later analysis used no new phenotypic data to find candidate immune exposures, relying instead on TCR beta sequences and their occurrence across donors. To decide whether each TCR beta V gene segment behaved as functional or pseudogenic, an earlier analysis of some 600 of the donors relied on high-throughput TCR beta sequencing. Donor age, sex, ethnicity and CMV serostatus were collected together with the repertoire data. In a later genetic analysis, genome-wide SNP genotypes for about three fifths of the roughly 670 donors were used, and that subset was treated as a discovery cohort. All discovery cohort repertoires had been generated using a single sequencing platform. Both class I and class II loci were covered by HLA typing, at four-digit resolution. Typing coverage differed by locus: A, B, C, DRB1 and DQB1 were typed in roughly 620-630 donors, DQA1 in 522, DPA1 in some 570, and DPB1 in approximately 450. Because of strong linkage in the cohort, four to six DR-DQ haplotypes were treated as single units for association and clustering. Among about 410 genotyped donors of the cohort, an average of about 240,000 unique TCR beta nucleotide sequences was sequenced per donor, of which 15% to 20% were non-productive. Broad study findings and their caveats: The authors suggested that the approach could potentially be extended to other disease states and immunological phenotypes. A group of highly shared sequence variants was considered likely to be a technical artifact of the sequencing pipeline. Only TCR beta chains were sequenced in this cohort, and the absence of alpha or paired-chain data limited detectable features. Assigning TCR associations to individual alleles was difficult when HLA alleles, especially DR and DQ, strongly co-occurred. In a later analysis, HLA-associated TCR beta chains showed more clonal expansion and lower generation probabilities than non-associated chains that were equally common. For the cohort, immune exposure information was limited to CMV serostatus. In a later analysis, TCR association rates were found to vary across HLA loci, with the most associated TCRs seen for DRB1 alleles and the fewest for HLA-C alleles. In a later genetic analysis, fewer N-insertions in productive TCRs were reported among donors in an Asian-associated ancestry cluster than the approximately 670-donor mean. Across donors, most TCR sequences were observed very rarely, whereas some public TCRs were present in many individuals. Presence/absence analyses assumed roughly uniform sequencing depth across donors, an assumption that may not hold. In a later analysis, several top co-occurrence clusters were reported to appear linked to parvovirus B19, influenza, CMV and Epstein-Barr virus. Most CMV-associated TCR beta chains appeared to be HLA-restricted in a later analysis, and the HLA associations seemed to be driven largely by CMV exposure. Because counts were too low, roughly 16 rarely observed V segments, including chromosome 9 orphons, were left out of the earlier analysis of 500 to 750 of the donors. In vitro tests confirmed that a few of the cytomegalovirus-associated TCR beta chains recognize cytomegalovirus antigens. A further reported finding was that TCR beta sequences accurately predicted the HLA-A and HLA-B alleles for most subjects in the first cohort. Cytomegalovirus status was reported to be diagnosed by the classifier with high specificity and sensitivity in both the original and validation cohorts. Correlated functional status among segregating V segments might be attributable to linkage disequilibrium, but an unknown experimental factor could not be ruled out. The study listed 164 TCR beta chains as associated with cytomegalovirus. A later genetic analysis associated a missense DCLRE1C variant with V-gene and J-gene trimming of TCR beta chains, and an independent cohort replicated the association. Because HLA typing was unavailable for some donors at each locus, only the typed subset was used in association tests. A later analysis associated about 18,000 TCR beta sequences with specific HLA alleles at a false discovery rate of 0.05. Because the 87-base-pair reads could not distinguish some IMGT-functional V segments, including TRBV6-2 and TRBV6-3, those segments were excluded. In an earlier analysis of approximately 590 of the donors, most TCR beta V segments appeared in productive rearrangements about 87% or about 30% of the time, broadly matching IMGT annotations.

From cysteine to phenylalanine, the CDR3 is 15 amino acids long. Only the CDR3 part of the read is kept: 45 bases, read in frame from the first base. Unmatched junction bases come to 12, with V trimmed by 2 bases and J by 8 bases. For CDR1 and CDR2, the germline V gene lists SGHRS and YFSETQ. In regard to this clone: What this receptor recognizes is not known. The record has no base qualities; no much larger clone is one base away.

The cohort was made up of 666 healthy bone marrow donors. Cohort members were all nominally healthy when sampled, although unrecorded immune exposures were likely present. The donor was CMV seropositive and belonged to the group of 250 to 300 seropositive cohort members. A peripheral blood sample was provided by each donor, and peripheral blood mononuclear cells were used for TCR beta sequencing. Genomic DNA extraction from the blood cell samples was performed with the Qiagen DNeasy Blood Extraction Kit. Library prep was done by the immunoSEQ multiplex PCR assay. For the multiplex PCR, a mixture combining 60 forward primers for TCR Vbeta segments and 13 reverse primers for TCR Jbeta segments was used. The CDR3 region of rearranged TCR beta genes was amplified from genomic DNA with a multiplex PCR assay. Amplified TCR beta libraries were sequenced as 87-base-pair reads on the Illumina HiSeq System. In the paper's pipeline: A later analysis counted about 76 million unique TCR beta chains across the 640 or so repertoires, and roughly 11 million of these chains were shared by at least two donors. To remove PCR and sequencing errors, raw reads were error-corrected and collapsed into unique sequences using a nearest-neighbor algorithm that merged closely related sequences. Alignment of CDR3 sequences to IMGT reference sequences was used to assign V, D and J gene segments. Each retained sequence needed at least a six-nucleotide match to both a V gene segment and a J gene segment. Rearrangements were called productive when the CDR3 lacked stop codons and stayed in frame with V and J; all others were non-productive. Following IMGT convention, CDR3 was defined as the stretch from the second conserved V-encoded cysteine to the conserved J-encoded phenylalanine. In an earlier analysis of around 600 of the donors, sequences lacking an unambiguous match to a single V gene segment were excluded. In an earlier analysis of 450 to 750 of the donors, a V segment was called functional when productive rearrangements were above 56.7%, and segregating when the standard deviation between donors exceeded 5%. A statistical classification framework was built for diagnosing cytomegalovirus status from the catalog of TCR beta chain sequences. A later analysis assigned V and J genes by comparing TCR nucleotide sequences with IMGT/GENE-DB human TR gene sequences. Using the TCRdist pipeline, a later analysis assigned CDR3 sequences along with most-parsimonious VDJ recombination scenarios. In a later analysis, every TCR beta chain was defined by the combination of its CDR3 amino acid sequence and its V-gene family, and reads without a unique V-gene family were dropped. As a way to deal with suspected cross-contamination and a sequencing artifact, a later analysis dropped nearly 600 nucleotide sequences that were highly shared and had low generation probability. For each public chain, a later analysis derived a clonal expansion index from normalized ranks of inferred template counts within each repertoire. Generation probabilities in a later analysis came from a VDJ recombination model fitted to out-of-frame rearrangements, and those results were checked against IGoR. In a later analysis, TCR-TCR, TCR-HLA and TCR-CMV co-occurrence was scored with hypergeometric tests, and a repertoire-size bias correction was applied to TCR pairs. To estimate false discovery rates, a later analysis permuted the HLA or CMV assignments 20 times. In a later analysis, co-occurring TCRs were grouped with DBSCAN, and TCRdist sequence similarity was added when clustering was performed within HLA-allele-positive subsets. For co-occurrence clustering, repertoires with fewer than 30,000 or more than 120,000 public chains were excluded, along with a handful of repertoires with anomalous nucleotide sharing. TCRdb retrieved this table from immuneACCESS and kept in-frame rearrangements only. Not all clones are present; in checked studies, unresolved V genes account for under half, and no reason is known for the remainder. D and trimming were read from the DNA, whereas the V and J calls and clone size are those reported in that table. Within this sample are roughly 190,000 clones, with under 85% of them counted one time only. The ten largest clones capture 10% to 13% of the sample.

Recombination linked TRBV5-1 to TRBJ1-2; the junction holds 7 bases that match TRBD1. This TCR was sampled from a woman between 50 and 59 years old in good health and CMV-seropositive. Source material: PBMCs. The CDR3 is CASSLDTGEGRGYTF. At the DNA level, the sequence is TGCGCCAGCAGCTTAGATACAGGGGAAGGTCGAGGCTACACCTTC.